The 32 T cell receptor beta chains below were found in one sample sequenced in a study of shared clonotypes between healthy human individuals. The table came from immunoSEQ multiplex PCR; TCRdb's copy has only in-frame clones and leaves some out. The sample holds millions of clones, 85% to 95% seen once. The sequenced material came from naive CD4+ T cells sorted from blood. The subset denotes: CD45RA+ positively selected. The receptors here all came from a man aged 18 to 35 in good health.

This rearrangement joins TRBV6-5 to TRBJ2-1, with 10 bases lining up with TRBD2. This CDR3 spans 15 amino acids. With V trimmed by 4 bases and J by 7 bases, 7 bases remained unmatched. Germline CDR1 and CDR2: MNHEY and SVGAGI. In nucleotides, the CDR3 is TGTGCCAGCAGTTCAGCTAGCGGGAGTTCAAATGAGCAGTTCTTC. This sequence encodes CASSSASGSSNEQFF.

V usage is TRBV7-2 and J usage is TRBJ2-5; 10 nucleotides match TRBD2. V shed 5 bases, J shed 7 bases, and the junction held 10 bases outside the gene matches. The CDR3 extends over 15 amino acids. Per the germline V gene, CDR1 is SGHTA and CDR2 is FQGNSA. DNA for the CDR3: TGTGCCAGCAGCCCCGGACTAGCGGCTCCGGGGACCCAGTACTTC. Translating gives CASSPGLAAPGTQYF.

This rearrangement joins TRBV18 to TRBJ2-7; 10 bases match TRBD1. The germline V gene encodes CDR1 KGHSH and CDR2 LQKENI. V dropped 1 base and J dropped 2; count of bases not matched to a gene: 5. This CDR3 spans 16 amino acids. The DNA of the CDR3 is TGTGCCAGCTCACCACGTACGGGACAGGGGCCCTACGAGCAGTACTTC. It yields the protein CASSPRTGQGPYEQYF.

A single count supports this clone. Sequence at one end of the junction differs from germline and may be a read error. The chain uses TRBV28 and TRBJ1-2; D uncertain. Germline-derived CDR1 and CDR2 are MDHEN and SYDVKM. This CDR3 spans 13 amino acids. The CDR3 sequence: CASSFFNEGPFLF. The DNA for the CDR3 is TGTGCCAGCAGTTTCTTTAACGAAGGGCCCTTCCTCTTC.

The V gene is TRBV5-4, the J gene TRBJ1-2; D perhaps matches TRBD1 (5 bases). Germline V gene data show CDR1 as SGHNT and CDR2 as YYREEE (reference sequence). V dropped 6 bases and J dropped 7 bases, with 16 bases sitting between them. This CDR3 spans 13 amino acids. The CDR3 here is CASTPGGVPGYTF. The CDR3, as DNA: TGTGCCAGCACCCCGGGGGGGGTCCCTGGCTACACCTTC.

This sequence joins TRBV5-4 and TRBJ1-1; tentatively, D is TRBD1 (5 bases). V was pared by 2 bases and J by 0 bases, with 14 bases between. Germline V lookup: CDR1 SGHNT, CDR2 YYREEE (reference sequence). This CDR3 is built from 16 residues. DNA for the CDR3: TGTGCCAGCAGCTTACGCGGGGGGGGTTTGAACACTGAAGCTTTCTTT. Protein sequence: CASSLRGGGLNTEAFF.

The sample holds one count of this clone. The rearrangement links TRBV7-9 to TRBJ2-7; D tentatively reads TRBD1 or TRBD2 (5 bases each). V dropped 5 bases and J dropped 10 bases, with 21 bases sitting between them. The CDR3 sequence is 14 residues long. Germline loops: CDR1 SEHNR, CDR2 FQNEAQ (reference sequence). CDR3: CASSPPMGSWDQYF. The CDR3 DNA follows: TGTGCCAGCAGCCCTCCGATGGGGTCTTGGGACCAGTACTTC.

The gene calls are TRBV10-3 and TRBJ2-1, with D perhaps being TRBD1 or TRBD2 (5 bases each). There are 12 residues in the CDR3. V lost 8 bases and J lost 9, with 14 bases in between. The germline CDR1 and CDR2 sequences are ENHRY and SYGVKD. CDR3 loop: CAIGGTGLEQFF. As DNA, the CDR3 is TGTGCCATCGGGGGAACCGGCCTTGAGCAGTTCTTC.

V gene TRBV7-8 combines with J gene TRBJ1-4; D not resolved. Trimming stripped 1 base from V and 7 bases from J, with 10 bases between. Germline CDR1 SGHVS, CDR2 FQNEAQ. The CDR3 contains 14 residues. The CDR3 DNA reads TGTGCCAGCAGCTTAGTGGGGTTTGGTGAAAAACTGTTTTTT. It encodes CASSLVGFGEKLFF.

CDR3 in amino acids: CASSFVGQHLAKNIQYF. CDR3 DNA sequence: TGTGCCAGCAGCTTCGTGGGACAGCACTTAGCCAAAAACATTCAGTACTTC. This chain joins TRBV7-9 and TRBJ2-4; 7 bases are shared with TRBD1. V trimming: 3 bases; J trimming: 0 bases; junction bases outside the gene matches: 8. CDR3 length equals 17 residues. Germline V lookup: CDR1 SEHNR, CDR2 FQNEAQ (reference sequence).

CDR3 DNA sequence: TGTGCCAGCAGTTTTAAATACGAGCAGTACTTC. Encoded protein: CASSFKYEQYF. The chain couples TRBV28 to TRBJ2-7; no reliable D call. V was trimmed by 3 bases and J by 4 bases, leaving 4 bases between them. CDR1 and CDR2 from the germline V gene are MDHEN and SYDVKM. This CDR3 region has 11 residues.

The chain uses TRBV7-2 and TRBJ1-5, with 7 bases lining up with TRBD1. CDR3 length: 15 residues. Germline loops: CDR1 SGHTA, CDR2 FQGNSA. V shed 5 bases and J 2 bases; nucleotides not matched to a gene: 6. CDR3 loop: CASSVLDRGNQPQHF. CDR3 nucleotide sequence: TGTGCCAGCAGCGTCCTCGACAGGGGCAATCAGCCCCAGCATTTT.

This clone was counted once. A much larger clonotype is one base distant, so this may be a read error. The genes are TRBV14 and TRBJ2-3; no firm D call. The germline V gene encodes CDR1 SGHDN and CDR2 FVKESK. V was pared by 4 bases and J by 3 bases, with 2 bases between. This CDR3 is built from 11 residues. The CDR3 DNA follows: TGTGCCAGCAGCCCGACAGATACGCAGTATTTT. The encoded protein is CASSPTDTQYF. The variable domain in full, with the rest retrieved from reference TRBV14 and TRBJ2-3, is EAGVTQFPSHSVIEKGQTVTLRCDPISGHDNLYWYRRVMGKEIKFLLHFVKESKQDESGMPNNRFLAERTGGTYSTLKVQPAELEDSGVYFCASSPTDTQYFGPGTRLTVL.

Written as DNA, the CDR3 is TGCGCCAGCAGCTTGGGGCGGACAGGGGAGGACGAGCAGTACTTC. Translating gives CASSLGRTGEDEQYF. The V gene is TRBV5-1, the J gene TRBJ2-7; TRBD1 aligns across 9 bases. This CDR3 comprises 15 residues. V was pared by 0 bases and J by 5 bases, with 6 bases of the junction left unmatched. The V gene's germline CDR1 is SGHRS and CDR2 YFSETQ.

The V and J genes are TRBV7-2 and TRBJ2-2; D is possibly TRBD1 (5 bases). The V gene lost 4 bases and the J gene lost 4 bases, with 13 bases spanning the gap. The CDR3 covers 15 residues. Germline V gives CDR1 SGHTA, CDR2 FQGNSA. This CDR3 is CASSSARTTTGELFF. The CDR3 DNA reads as TGTGCCAGCAGCTCAGCACGGACAACCACCGGGGAGCTGTTTTTT.

The chain couples TRBV4-3 to TRBJ1-2, with no clear D. The germline V gene has CDR1 LGHNA and CDR2 YSLEER. The CDR3 sequence is 14 residues long. Trimming took 1 base from V and 6 from J, leaving 12 bases between them. The CDR3 is CASSQASALHGYTF. The CDR3 DNA reads as TGCGCCAGCAGCCAAGCCTCTGCTCTCCATGGCTACACCTTC.

The J gene is TRBJ1-1, the V gene TRBV6-5, with 7 bases aligning to TRBD1. The CDR3 covers 13 residues. Germline V gene data show CDR1 as MNHEY and CDR2 as SVGAGI. With 5 bases clipped from V and 6 bases from J, the junction kept 6 bases outside the gene matches. DNA of the CDR3: TGTGCCAGCAGTCCGACAGGGTTCCCTGAAGCTTTCTTT. Protein product: CASSPTGFPEAFF.

V and J are TRBV11-3 and TRBJ2-2; D may be TRBD2 (5 bases). The CDR3 covers 14 residues. CDR1 is SGHNT and CDR2 is YENEEA in the germline V gene. V was pared by 1 base and J by 5 bases, with 8 bases between. The DNA of the CDR3 is TGTGCCAGCAGCTTAGCCGGGATGACCGGGGAGCTGTTTTTT. Its protein product is CASSLAGMTGELFF.

As regards this clone: The identical CDR3 is also encoded by other nucleotide sequences in the sample. The chain links TRBV20-1 to TRBJ1-1; D ambiguous. The CDR3 spans 11 residues. The germline V and J ends were trimmed by 5 bases and 5 bases, with 9 bases remaining between them. The germline gives CDR1 DFQATT, CDR2 SNEGSKA (reference sequence). The CDR3 spells CSARGGTEAFF. The CDR3 DNA follows: TGCAGTGCTCGGGGAGGGACTGAAGCTTTCTTT.

The chain recombines TRBV10-1 with TRBJ2-5, with 11 bases lining up with TRBD2. The CDR3 contains 19 residues. V dropped 2 bases and J dropped 5; count of bases not matched to a gene: 16. Germline lookup yields CDR1 WNHNN and CDR2 SYGVQD (reference sequence). CDR3 bases: TGCGCCAGCAGTGAGGGGACTAGCGGACACCCTTACGGATGGGAGACCCAGTACTTC. This sequence encodes CASSEGTSGHPYGWETQYF.

This chain uses TRBV15 with TRBJ1-2; possible D gene TRBD1, 5 bases. CDR1 LNHNV and CDR2 YYDKDF come from the germline V gene (reference sequence). There are 13 residues in the CDR3. V was clipped by 4 bases and J by 5 bases, with 11 bases between them. The CDR3 DNA is TGTGCCACCAGCACCGGGGCCCCATATGGCTACACCTTC. Translation gives CATSTGAPYGYTF.

The gene calls are TRBV6-5 and TRBJ2-7; tentatively, D is TRBD1 or TRBD2 (5 bases each). Germline-derived CDR1 and CDR2 are MNHEY and SVGAGI. Trimming left V 5 bases short and J 7 bases short, with 15 bases between. The CDR3 sequence is 13 residues long. In DNA form, the CDR3 reads TGTGCCAGCAGTCAGCAGGGAGTGAGGGAGCAGTACTTC. It is translated as CASSQQGVREQYF.

The chain has TRBV5-4 and TRBJ2-3, with D possibly being TRBD1 (6 bases). The CDR3 consists of 12 residues. V was trimmed by 3 bases and J by 6 bases, leaving 8 bases between them. Germline V gives CDR1 SGHNT, CDR2 YYREEE (reference sequence). CDR3 amino acids: CASSWGQDTQYF. The CDR3 DNA follows: TGTGCCAGCAGCTGGGGGCAGGATACGCAGTATTTT.

Concerning this clone: Within the sample, other DNA sequences also encode this same CDR3. The chain links TRBV6-5 to TRBJ1-5; maybe TRBD1 (6 bases). Trimming took off 4 bases at V and 0 bases at J, with 7 bases between the two ends. Germline CDR1 MNHEY, CDR2 SVGAGI. This CDR3 is built from 14 residues. CDR3 in amino acids: CASSLDSSNQPQHF. Written as DNA, the CDR3 is TGTGCCAGCAGTTTGGACAGTAGCAATCAGCCCCAGCATTTT.

The V and J genes are TRBV4-1 and TRBJ2-2; D ambiguous. Trimming took off 0 bases at V and 4 bases at J, with 12 bases between the two ends. The CDR3 is 16 amino acids. CDR1 and CDR2 from the germline V gene are MGHRA and YSYEKL. DNA for the CDR3: TGCGCCAGCAGCCAAGATATTAGGAGCGTCACCGGGGAGCTGTTTTTT. It yields the protein CASSQDIRSVTGELFF.

The chain has TRBV7-2 and TRBJ2-7; tentatively, D is TRBD2 (6 bases). Germline V gene sequence: CDR1 SGHTA, CDR2 FQGNSA. This CDR3 contains 15 residues. Trimming removed 1 base from V and 0 bases from J, with 10 bases in between. CDR3 DNA: TGTGCCAGCAGCTTAGGGGCGGGAATCTCCTACGAGCAGTACTTC. It codes for CASSLGAGISYEQYF.

The V gene is TRBV29-1, the J gene TRBJ1-2; tentatively, D is TRBD1 (6 bases). The CDR3 extends over 16 amino acids. Germline V gene data show CDR1 as SQVTM and CDR2 as ANQGSEA. V was cut by 4 bases and J by 2 bases, with 20 bases left in between. DNA for the CDR3: TGCAGCGTTGGGAGGACAGCGACCTCATCCAACTATGGCTACACCTTC. Translated: CSVGRTATSSNYGYTF.

This clone has only one observation. J is TRBJ2-3 and V is TRBV5-4; D is unclear. This CDR3 has 15 amino acids. Trimming left V 3 bases short and J 2 bases short, with 13 bases between. Germline CDR1 reads SGHNT; CDR2 reads YYREEE (reference sequence). The CDR3 is CASSSPSDPTDTQYF. CDR3 DNA: TGTGCCAGCAGCTCTCCCAGCGACCCCACAGATACGCAGTATTTT.

The chain links TRBV9 to TRBJ2-1; D tentatively reads TRBD1 or TRBD2 (6 bases each). V was cut by 5 bases and J by 4 bases, with 16 bases left in between. The CDR3 loop spans 15 amino acids. Germline V gene lookup returns CDR1 SGDLS and CDR2 YYNGEE. The CDR3 DNA reads as TGTGCCAGCAGTGGAGGGGGGAACTATTACAATGAGCAGTTCTTC. The encoded protein is CASSGGGNYYNEQFF.

In the case of this clone: The sample contains more than one DNA sequence encoding this CDR3. The chain combines TRBV4-3 with TRBJ1-6; TRBD1 might be the D (5 bases). Trimming took 0 bases from V and 7 from J, leaving 10 bases between them. The germline CDR1 and CDR2 sequences are LGHNA and YSLEER. The CDR3 covers 15 residues. CDR3 amino acids: CASSQEPGGNSPLHF. DNA for the CDR3: TGCGCCAGCAGCCAAGAACCGGGGGGAAATTCACCCCTCCACTTT.

This chain links TRBV5-4 with TRBJ1-2, with D uncertain. The CDR3 extends over 15 amino acids. V was shortened by 4 bases and J by 0 bases, with 13 bases between the two germline ends. Germline CDR1 is SGHNT and CDR2 is YYREEE (reference sequence). This chain's CDR3 is CASSHRSESNYGYTF. DNA for the CDR3: TGTGCCAGCAGCCATCGGTCGGAATCTAACTATGGCTACACCTTC.

This chain links TRBV10-2 with TRBJ2-3, with TRBD2 matching over 9 bases. Germline V gene sequence: CDR1 WSHSY, CDR2 SAAADI. V lost 3 bases, J lost 5 bases, and 9 bases stayed unmatched. This CDR3 contains 16 residues. CDR3 nucleotide sequence: TGCGCCAGCAGTGAATTGGCGGGGGGGCTGGGAGATACGCAGTATTTT. This translates into CASSELAGGLGDTQYF.